This passage covers 16 T cell receptor beta chains from one sample sequenced in a study of identical twins. In TCRdb, the 5' RACE reads were re-called with MiXCR into one record per CDR3 protein. Among fewer than 550,000 distinct CDR3 sequences listed, approximately 15% were seen once. The same sample was also used in a study of yellow fever vaccine responses in identical twins.

The specimen was CD4+ T cells sorted from blood. The receptor set was obtained from a woman aged 18 to 35 in good health.

This chain uses TRBV6-2 or TRBV6-3 with TRBJ2-7; 8 positions agree with TRBD1. CDR1 is MNHEY and CDR2 is SVGEGT in the germline V gene. V lost 4 bases and J lost 5; bases outside the gene matches: 13. The CDR3 loop spans 16 amino acids. The CDR3 bases are TGTGCCAGCAGTTTCGCGGACAGGGTGCAGAAAAACGAGCAGTACTTC. Its protein is CASSFADRVQKNEQYF.

This clonotype was seen ten or more times. This chain uses TRBV5-1 with TRBJ1-1; D remains unclear. CDR3 length: 14 amino acids. V lost 2 bases, J lost 1 base, and 9 bases lay in between. Germline values: CDR1 SGHRS, CDR2 YFSETQ. The CDR3 DNA is TGCGCCAGCAGCTTTAGGGCAGGGAACACTGAAGCTTTCTTT. The encoded protein is CASSFRAGNTEAFF.

There are a few counts of this clonotype. The CDR3 DNA is TGTGCCAGCAGTTACGCTACTAGGATTCAGTACTTC. Translating gives CASSYATRIQYF. The chain joins TRBV6-2 or TRBV6-3 to TRBJ2-7; a weak D match, TRBD2 (5 bases). The germline V gene encodes CDR1 MNHEY and CDR2 SVGEGT. The CDR3 covers 12 residues. V lost 2 bases and J lost 10, with 12 bases in between.

The rearrangement links TRBV24-1 to TRBJ2-7, with 9 bases lining up with TRBD1. Germline CDR1 is KGHDR and CDR2 is SFDVKD. This CDR3 spans 16 amino acids. The V and J ends lost 2 bases and 1 base, in that order; junction bases with no gene match: 5. The CDR3 reads CATSDSPGQGSYEQYF. The CDR3 DNA follows: TGTGCCACCAGTGATTCCCCGGGACAGGGTTCCTACGAGCAGTACTTC.

This clonotype was seen only a few times. V usage is TRBV12-3 or TRBV12-4 and J usage is TRBJ2-7, with 7 bases fitting TRBD2. The V and J ends lost 5 bases and 0 bases, in that order; junction bases with no gene match: 10. This CDR3 contains 16 residues. CDR3 DNA sequence: TGTGCCAGCAGTCCTTCGGCGGGAGAAAGCTCCTACGAGCAGTACTTC. Amino acids: CASSPSAGESSYEQYF.

This clonotype was observed a few times. V gene TRBV6-2 or TRBV6-3 combines with J gene TRBJ2-1; a weak D match, TRBD1 (5 bases). The germline gives CDR1 MNHEY, CDR2 SVGEGT. The CDR3 contains 15 residues. The V and J ends lost 5 bases and 0 bases respectively, with 11 bases between them. As DNA, the CDR3 is TGTGCCAGCAGTGGACATCGGAGCTCCTACAATGAGCAGTTCTTC. Its translation: CASSGHRSSYNEQFF.

V is TRBV14 and J is TRBJ2-7; 9 positions match TRBD2. The length of the CDR3 is 15 residues. CDR1 is SGHDN and CDR2 is FVKESK in the germline V gene. V shed 5 bases and J 1 base; nucleotides not matched to a gene: 6. CDR3 loop: CASSRISGGSYEQYF. CDR3 sequence (DNA): TGTGCCAGCAGCAGGATTAGCGGGGGTTCCTACGAGCAGTACTTC.

This clonotype was seen more than once but under ten times. The chain combines TRBV9 with TRBJ2-7, with 11 bases matching TRBD2. Germline loops: CDR1 SGDLS, CDR2 YYNGEE. V was clipped by 0 bases and J by 3 bases; unmatched bases: 2. The CDR3 covers 15 residues. As DNA, the CDR3 is TGTGCCAGCAGCGTAGCTGGGACTAGCGGCTACGAGCAGTACTTC. Protein: CASSVAGTSGYEQYF.

This chain links TRBV15 with TRBJ2-2, with 9 bases lining up with TRBD1. Trimming at V came to 4 bases and at J to 1 base, leaving 4 bases not matched to a gene. Germline V gene lookup returns CDR1 LNHNV and CDR2 YYDKDF (reference sequence). The CDR3 runs to 16 residues. The CDR3 sequence is CATSTYRGQNTGELFF. CDR3 nucleotides: TGTGCCACCAGCACGTACAGGGGGCAGAACACCGGGGAGCTGTTTTTT.

The table lists this clonotype with many counts. The chain carries TRBV12-3 or TRBV12-4 and TRBJ2-7; D gene uncertain. The CDR3 extends over 14 amino acids. Trimming left V 3 bases short and J 0 bases short, with 9 bases between. The DNA for the CDR3 is TGTGCCAGCAGTTTCGGTCAGCCCTCCTACGAGCAGTACTTC. It encodes CASSFGQPSYEQYF.

The rearrangement links TRBV10-3 to TRBJ2-2; a weak D match, TRBD2 (6 bases). Germline V gene lookup returns CDR1 ENHRY and CDR2 SYGVKD. The ends were cut back, 3 bases at V and 0 bases at J, with 11 bases in the middle. The CDR3 spans 16 residues. CDR3 in DNA: TGTGCCATCAGTGACGGGACTCGACCGAACACCGGGGAGCTGTTTTTT. Amino acid sequence: CAISDGTRPNTGELFF.

This clonotype appeared many times. The chain links TRBV3-1 to TRBJ1-5; tentatively, D is TRBD1 (5 bases). Germline lookup yields CDR1 LGHDT and CDR2 YNNKEL (reference sequence). Trimming removed 8 bases at V and 4 bases at J, with 15 bases between. The CDR3 contains 14 residues. CDR3 region: CASGGPENNQPQHF. Here the CDR3 DNA reads TGTGCCAGCGGGGGACCGGAAAATAATCAGCCCCAGCATTTT.

This clonotype was seen ten or more times. The chain links TRBV25-1 to TRBJ2-1; 7 bases agree with TRBD2. The CDR3 runs 15 residues. The germline gives CDR1 MGHDK, CDR2 SYGVNS. The ends lost 2 bases at V and 9 bases at J; junction bases unmatched: 10. The CDR3 loop reads CASSEIGGSGGEQFF. CDR3 nucleotide sequence: TGTGCCAGCAGTGAAATCGGGGGATCGGGGGGTGAGCAGTTCTTC.

This clonotype was counted ten times or more. The chain combines TRBV12-3 or TRBV12-4 with TRBJ2-2; no clear D. V lost 5 bases and J 1 base, leaving 11 bases between the germline ends. The CDR3 spans 15 residues. CDR3 sequence: CASSPSLGNTGELFF. CDR3 in DNA: TGTGCCAGCAGTCCCTCTCTGGGGAACACCGGGGAGCTGTTTTTT.

V usage is TRBV4-2 and J usage is TRBJ1-5, with 9 bases identical to TRBD1. The CDR3 has 15 amino acids. The germline gives CDR1 LGHNA, CDR2 YNFKEQ. J was trimmed by 8 bases and V by 1 base; bases with no gene match: 6. The CDR3 here is CASSQGDRATEPQHF. The CDR3 DNA reads TGTGCCAGCAGCCAAGGGGACAGGGCGACGGAGCCCCAGCATTTT.

The chain couples TRBV29-1 to TRBJ2-1; 8 bases are shared with TRBD2. The germline V gene encodes CDR1 SQVTM and CDR2 ANQGSEA. V was pared by 4 bases and J by 9 bases, with 8 bases of the junction left unmatched. The CDR3 has 13 amino acids. CDR3: CSVVPREGREQFF. Written as DNA, the CDR3 is TGCAGCGTTGTCCCACGGGAGGGCCGTGAGCAGTTCTTC.